This T cell receptor (beta chain) appears in the sequencing data of a study of cytomegalovirus exposure and HLA in healthy donors. The germline V gene has CDR1 SQVTM and CDR2 ANQGSEA. The CDR3 runs to 13 residues. Trimming at V came to 6 bases and at J to 1 base, leaving 3 bases not matched to a gene. The study ran its PCR with 60 Vbeta and 13 Jbeta primers. The method was immunoSEQ multiplex PCR; TCRdb's version includes in-frame clones alone and lacks a portion of them. The sample lists under 95,000 clones; roughly 78% were seen once. With respect to this clone: The antigen remains undetermined. Other DNA sequences in the same sample also yield this CDR3.

Study-wide findings and caveats: Donors were assumed by presence/absence analyses to have roughly uniform sequencing depth.

The chain has TRBV29-1 and TRBJ2-3; TRBD2 matches at 8 bases. The TCR originated in a woman in her thirties or forties in good health and CMV-seropositive. Source material: PBMCs. In nucleotides, the CDR3 is TGCAGCGTCGATAGCGGGGGCACAGATACGCAGTATTTT. Translating gives CSVDSGGTDTQYF.